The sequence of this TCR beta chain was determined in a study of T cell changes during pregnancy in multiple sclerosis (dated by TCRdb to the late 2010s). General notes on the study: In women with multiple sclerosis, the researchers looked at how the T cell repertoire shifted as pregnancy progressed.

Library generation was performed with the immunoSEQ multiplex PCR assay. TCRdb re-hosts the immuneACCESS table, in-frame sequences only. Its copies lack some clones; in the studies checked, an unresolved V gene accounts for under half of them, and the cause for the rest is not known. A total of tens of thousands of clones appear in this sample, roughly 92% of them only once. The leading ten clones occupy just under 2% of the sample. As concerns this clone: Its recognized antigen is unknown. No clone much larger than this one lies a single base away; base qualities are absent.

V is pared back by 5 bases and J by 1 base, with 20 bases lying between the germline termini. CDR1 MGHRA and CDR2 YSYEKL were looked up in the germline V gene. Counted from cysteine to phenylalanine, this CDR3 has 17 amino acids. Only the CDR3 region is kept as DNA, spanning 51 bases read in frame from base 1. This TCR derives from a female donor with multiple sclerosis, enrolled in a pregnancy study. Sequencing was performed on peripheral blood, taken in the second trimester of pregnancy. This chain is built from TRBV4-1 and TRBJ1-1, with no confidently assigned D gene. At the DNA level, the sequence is TGCGCCAGCAGCTCAGTGGCGGGGAGGGAGGGGAACACTGAAGCTTTCTTT. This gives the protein CASSSVAGREGNTEAFF.